A single sample is the source of the 5 T cell receptor beta chains below, sequenced in a study of blood T cell repertoires in COVID-19. The repertoire was sequenced with immunoSEQ multiplex PCR; TCRdb's copy has only in-frame clones and lacks some. The repertoire consists of 210,000 or so clones, with 70% to 90% occurring once and the leading ten covering roughly 5.6%. The source material was peripheral blood. The receptor set was obtained from a woman aged 40 to 50 who had recovered from COVID-19.

This clone came up once. The genes are TRBV7-3 and TRBJ2-3; TRBD1 aligns across 8 bases. The length of the CDR3 is 12 residues. The germline gives CDR1 SGHTA, CDR2 FQGTGA. With V trimmed by 4 bases and J by 9 bases, 3 bases remained unmatched. In DNA, the CDR3 is TGTGCCAGCAGCTCCCAGGGGGCAACGCAGTATTTT. Its translation is CASSSQGATQYF. The complete variable domain, with remaining parts taken from reference TRBV7-3 and TRBJ2-3, reads GAGVSQTPSNKVTEKGKYVELRCDPISGHTALYWYRQSLGQGPEFLIYFQGTGAADDSGLPNDRFFAVRPEGSVSTLKIQRTERGDSAVYLCASSSQGATQYFGPGTRLTVL.

The table lists this clone with a count of one. This rearrangement joins TRBV7-5 to TRBJ1-1. TRBV7-5 is given as a pseudogene. The CDR3 has 10 residues. CDR3 protein: CVTLDTEAFF. In DNA form, the CDR3 reads TGTGTCACCCTAGACACTGAAGCTTTCTTT.

The genes are TRBV19 and TRBJ2-3, with 11 bases matching TRBD2. The CDR3 has 14 amino acids. CDR1 is LNHDA, CDR2 SQIVND, per germline (reference sequence). Losses at the gene ends were 10 bases for V and 2 bases for J; bases not matched to a gene: 5. The CDR3 nucleotides read TGTGCCACCAAGGGACTAGCGGACACAGATACGCAGTATTTT. It encodes CATKGLADTDTQYF.

The J gene is TRBJ2-4, the V gene TRBV7-3, with D possibly being TRBD1 (6 bases). CDR1 is SGHTA and CDR2 is FQGTGA in the germline V gene. This CDR3 comprises 16 residues. V was trimmed by 5 bases and J by 4 bases, leaving 18 bases between them. The CDR3, as DNA: TGTGCCAGCAGCATAGGACAGTCAGTGGGTAAAAACATTCAGTACTTC. It codes for CASSIGQSVGKNIQYF. The full variable domain, rest sourced from reference TRBV7-3 and TRBJ2-4, is GAGVSQTPSNKVTEKGKYVELRCDPISGHTALYWYRQSLGQGPEFLIYFQGTGAADDSGLPNDRFFAVRPEGSVSTLKIQRTERGDSAVYLCASSIGQSVGKNIQYFGAGTRLSVL.

The J gene is TRBJ2-7, the V gene TRBV28; 7 bases are shared with TRBD1. This CDR3 region has 14 residues. Germline CDR1 and CDR2: MDHEN and SYDVKM. The junction had 4 bases not matched to a gene; V was cut back by 3 bases and J by 2 bases. CDR3 region: CASSLSGGTYEQYF. CDR3 DNA sequence: TGTGCCAGCAGTTTGTCAGGGGGTACCTACGAGCAGTACTTC.